Listed below are T cell receptor beta chains from one sample, sequenced in a study of vaccination effects on CD4 cells after COVID-19. Sequenced by immunoSEQ multiplex PCR; TCRdb stores in-frame clones only, minus some. The sample includes more than 35,000 clones, 70% to 85% of them seen just once. What these receptors recognize is not known. Source: CD4+ T cells from PBMCs cultured with HCoV-NL63 spike peptides, taken after COVID-19 vaccination. All receptors derive from a human donor who received a COVID-19 vaccine. Some clones in this sample may be carry-over from other donors' samples. The CDR3 runs from the conserved cysteine through the conserved F or W. The D gene is left open where the match is weak. Size is stated for part of the rows, as once, few or many counts, or as a class when the clone is expanded.

>17|NA|TRBV21-1|NA|TRBJ1-5
CASSSVFEGDRHQPQHF
TGTGCCAGCAGCTCCGTTTTCGAAGGGGACAGGCATCAGCCCCAGCATTTT
>19|NA|TRBV7-8|NA|TRBJ2-5
CASSFPAAHTGQIRETQYF
TGTGCCAGCAGTTTTCCTGCCGCCCATACCGGGCAGATAAGAGAGACCCAGTACTTC
>15|NA|TRBV27|NA|TRBJ1-4
CASSLSGVTHEKLFF
TGTGCCAGCAGTTTATCGGGGGTGACCCATGAAAAACTGTTTTTT
>18|few|TRBV4-1|TRBD1|TRBJ1-2
CASSQEGQGGAQNYGYTF
TGCGCCAGCAGCCAAGAGGGACAGGGGGGGGCGCAAAACTATGGCTACACCTTC
>12|NA|TRBV25-1|NA|TRBJ1-5
CASSRGYQPQHF
TGTGCCAGCAGTCGCGGGTATCAGCCCCAGCATTTT
>17|NA|TRBV5-1|NA|TRBJ2-3
CASSLANVNKARDTQYF
TGCGCCAGCAGCTTGGCCAACGTCAACAAAGCACGCGATACGCAGTATTTT
>14|NA|TRBV6-6|NA|TRBJ2-2
CASSSGGNTGELFF
TGTGCCAGCAGCTCCGGGGGCAACACCGGGGAGCTGTTTTTT
>10|NA|TRBV29-1|NA|TRBJ2-3
CSVEELAQYF
TGCAGCGTTGAAGAGCTGGCGCAGTATTTT
>14|NA|TRBV9|NA|TRBJ1-3
CASSTEDSGNTIYF
TGTGCCAGCAGTACGGAGGACTCTGGAAACACCATATATTTT
>15|NA|TRBV28|NA|TRBJ1-5
CASSFGSDSNQPQHF
TGTGCCAGCAGTTTCGGGAGCGATAGCAATCAGCCCCAGCATTTT
>15|few|TRBV18|NA|TRBJ1-3
CASSLTGTSGNTIYF
TGTGCCAGCTCACTAACAGGAACCTCTGGAAACACCATATATTTT
>12|few|TRBV18|NA|TRBJ1-1
CASSPGRSEAFF
TGTGCCAGCTCACCCGGGAGGAGTGAAGCTTTCTTT
>15|once|TRBV21-1|NA|TRBJ2-1
CASSSPGQGLNEQFF
TGTGCCAGCAGCTCCCCGGGACAGGGACTCAATGAGCAGTTCTTC
>18|NA|TRBV11-2|NA|TRBJ2-3
CASSLVPRGGTSTDTQYF
TGTGCCAGCAGCTTAGTTCCCCGTGGGGGGACTAGCACAGATACGCAGTATTTT
>16|NA|TRBV27|TRBD2|TRBJ2-2
CASSSWLAGGSGELFF
TGTGCCAGCAGTTCTTGGCTAGCGGGGGGTTCCGGGGAGCTGTTTTTT